These 32 T cell receptor beta chains were sequenced from one sample in a study of vaccination and CD4 T cells after COVID-19. As for time point: late sampling 161 to 241 days after vaccination in a few convalescent patients. Noted treatment: 10-day PBMC culture with coronavirus spike peptide pools or control peptides (ViraFEST assay). The assay that was used to sequence DNA from cultured CD4+ T cells was the Oncomine TCR Beta short-read assay. TCRdb fed the PCR reads into MiXCR, producing one record per CDR3 protein. The sample lists more than 20,000 distinct CDR3 sequences; about 30% were seen once. Antigen specificity for these receptors is unknown. This specimen consisted of CD4+ T cells from blood, cultured in vitro, obtained about 7 months after SARS-CoV-2 vaccination. The receptors stem from a human donor who had recovered from COVID-19.

The chain recombines TRBV7-8 with TRBJ2-1; 8 bases align to TRBD2. CDR1 and CDR2 from the germline V gene are SGHVS and FQNEAQ. The CDR3 contains 14 residues. V lost 3 bases and J lost 3; bases outside the gene matches: 1. CDR3 nucleotides: TGTGCCAGCAGCTTCGGGGGGGGCTACAATGAGCAGTTCTTC. Translated: CASSFGGGYNEQFF.

This clonotype was found a few times. This chain links TRBV7-3 with TRBJ2-3; D is perhaps TRBD2 (6 bases). Trimming took 5 bases from V and 0 from J, leaving 9 bases between them. The CDR3 loop spans 14 amino acids. Germline values: CDR1 SGHTA, CDR2 FQGTGA. The CDR3 nucleotides are TGTGCCAGCAGCCGGGGGATGAGCACAGATACGCAGTATTTT. Its protein product is CASSRGMSTDTQYF.

The CDR3 nucleotides read TGCAGTGCTCGGACTAGCGGGGGGGCCGGAGAGACCCAGTACTTC. Protein sequence: CSARTSGGAGETQYF. This chain joins TRBV20-1 and TRBJ2-5; 15 bases are a match to TRBD2. This CDR3 is built from 15 residues. Germline CDR1 is DFQATT and CDR2 is SNEGSKA (reference sequence). The J segment lost 4 bases and the V segment lost 5 bases, leaving 5 bases of the junction unmatched.

This clonotype was counted a few times. This chain uses TRBV7-2 with TRBJ1-2; 9 bases are a match to TRBD1. After removal of 6 bases from V and 6 bases from J, the junction contained 5 bases not matched to a gene. The CDR3 length is 13 residues. The germline V gene has CDR1 SGHTA and CDR2 FQGNSA. The CDR3 here is CASSRDRVDGYTF. CDR3 DNA: TGTGCCAGCAGTAGGGACAGGGTGGATGGCTACACCTTC.

Here the CDR3 DNA reads TGTGCCAGCAGCTTAGCATATGTTGGCAGGGGGACTGGGAACACTGAAGCTTTCTTT. It encodes CASSLAYVGRGTGNTEAFF. The chain carries TRBV7-8 and TRBJ1-1, with TRBD1 matching 7 bases. The ends lost 0 bases at V and 1 base at J; junction bases unmatched: 14. Per germline, CDR1 SGHVS and CDR2 FQNEAQ. The CDR3 has 19 amino acids.

V is TRBV28 and J is TRBJ2-7; the match to TRBD2 covers 8 bases. The CDR3 length is 13 residues. The junction had 6 bases not matched to a gene; V was cut back by 7 bases and J by 4 bases. The germline gives CDR1 MDHEN, CDR2 SYDVKM. The CDR3 loop reads CASNIAGKYEQYF. The CDR3 coding sequence is TGTGCCAGCAACATAGCGGGGAAGTACGAGCAGTACTTC.

This chain links TRBV6-1 with TRBJ2-1; D gene ambiguous. The CDR3 runs to 13 residues. CDR1 is MNHNS, CDR2 SASEGT, per germline. Trimming cost V 8 bases and J 5 bases, with 13 bases left between them. CDR3 sequence: CASRIGPHNEQFF. The CDR3 coding sequence is TGTGCCAGCCGGATCGGGCCGCACAATGAGCAGTTCTTC.

The CDR3 region is CASSESPGTMGLGEQFF. The CDR3 coding sequence is TGTGCCAGCAGTGAATCGCCCGGGACAATGGGGCTTGGTGAGCAGTTCTTC. The chain combines TRBV25-1 with TRBJ2-1, with D maybe TRBD1 (6 bases). The length of the CDR3 is 17 residues. Germline CDR1 MGHDK, CDR2 SYGVNS. Trimming cost V 1 base and J 9 bases, with 22 bases left between them.

This chain connects TRBV6-1 to TRBJ1-6; D is perhaps TRBD1 (6 bases). Trimming took 3 bases from V and 8 from J, leaving 14 bases between them. This CDR3 has 15 residues. Germline values: CDR1 MNHNS, CDR2 SASEGT. The CDR3 protein is CASSDSGVGDSPLHF. Here the CDR3 DNA reads TGTGCCAGCAGTGATTCAGGGGTTGGTGATTCACCCCTCCACTTT.

V is TRBV20-1 and J is TRBJ2-3; TRBD2 agrees at 7 bases. V lost 0 bases and J lost 4; bases outside the gene matches: 10. This CDR3 comprises 16 residues. Germline values: CDR1 DFQATT, CDR2 SNEGSKA (reference sequence). CDR3 coding DNA: TGCAGTGCTAGAGATGTCGGCCTAGCGGAAGCAGATACGCAGTATTTT. This codes for CSARDVGLAEADTQYF.

The chain is built from TRBV7-2 and TRBJ1-5; possibly TRBD1 for D (5 bases). Germline V gives CDR1 SGHTA, CDR2 FQGNSA. V lost 1 base and J 7 bases, leaving 14 bases between the germline ends. The CDR3 runs 15 residues. CDR3 DNA sequence: TGTGCCAGCAGCTTAGGGCAGGGTTTTGCGCAGCCCCAGCATTTT. This encodes CASSLGQGFAQPQHF.

This clonotype was counted a few times. The J gene is TRBJ1-5, the V gene TRBV7-2, with D perhaps TRBD1 (5 bases). The length of the CDR3 is 15 residues. Germline V gene sequence: CDR1 SGHTA, CDR2 FQGNSA. V was pared by 3 bases and J by 6 bases, with 15 bases between. CDR3 nucleotides: TGTGCCAGCAGCTTCGTTGGGGGTTCAACTCAGCCCCAGCATTTT. Translated, it gives CASSFVGGSTQPQHF.

This chain connects TRBV7-3 to TRBJ2-3; D is unclear. The CDR3 covers 16 residues. Germline CDR1 is SGHTA and CDR2 is FQGTGA. V lost 2 bases and J lost 2, with 14 bases in between. The CDR3 spells CASSLGVHPPTDTQYF. The CDR3, as DNA: TGTGCCAGCAGCTTAGGGGTGCACCCTCCCACAGATACGCAGTATTTT.

By frequency in the sample, this clonotype is medium-sized (0.01 to 0.1%). The rearrangement uses TRBV7-9 and TRBJ1-1; D remains ambiguous. The CDR3 is made up of 15 amino acids. In germline, CDR1 is SEHNR, CDR2 FQNEAQ (reference sequence). V dropped 0 bases and J dropped 1 base, with 9 bases sitting between them. In DNA, the CDR3 is TGTGCCAGCAGCTTAGCGTTGGCAGGGAACACTGAAGCTTTCTTT. Translated, it gives CASSLALAGNTEAFF.

This clonotype was observed a handful of times. J is TRBJ2-5 and V is TRBV29-1, with 10 bases aligning to TRBD2. V lost 6 bases to trimming and J lost 4 bases; unmatched junction nucleotides: 5. This CDR3 has 13 amino acids. Germline V CDR1 and CDR2: SQVTM, ANQGSEA. In nucleotides, the CDR3 is TGCAGCGTGGACCTAGCGGGAGTAGAGACCCAGTACTTC. Its translation is CSVDLAGVETQYF.

The V and J genes are TRBV6-1 and TRBJ1-5; 9 bases match TRBD1. This CDR3 comprises 16 residues. Per germline, CDR1 MNHNS and CDR2 SASEGT. The junction had 10 bases not matched to a gene; V was cut back by 5 bases and J by 5 bases. The CDR3 sequence is CASSQPGTGSYQPQHF. CDR3 DNA sequence: TGTGCCAGCAGTCAACCTGGGACAGGGTCTTATCAGCCCCAGCATTTT.

This chain joins TRBV5-4 and TRBJ2-5; TRBD2 might be the D (5 bases). Germline V gene sequence: CDR1 SGHNT, CDR2 YYREEE (reference sequence). The V and J ends lost 4 bases and 1 base respectively, with 14 bases between them. This CDR3 region has 15 residues. The CDR3: CASSKKVAGQETQYF. The CDR3 bases are TGTGCCAGCAGCAAAAAGGTGGCGGGCCAAGAGACCCAGTACTTC.

The CDR3 region is CASSVQGSNTEAFF. CDR3 coding DNA: TGTGCCAGCAGCGTACAGGGTTCGAACACTGAAGCTTTCTTT. This chain joins TRBV9 and TRBJ1-1, with D maybe TRBD1 (5 bases). The V end lost 1 base, the J end lost 1 base, and 8 bases lay between the germline ends. This CDR3 region has 14 residues. Per germline, CDR1 SGDLS and CDR2 YYNGEE.

The chain joins TRBV20-1 to TRBJ2-1, with D uncertain. The CDR3 is 13 residues long. The V gene's germline CDR1 is DFQATT and CDR2 SNEGSKA (reference sequence). The V end lost 0 bases, the J end lost 9 bases, and 12 bases lay between the germline ends. CDR3 DNA: TGCAGTGCTAGAGATGAAGAGTTCGGTGAGCAGTTCTTC. This sequence encodes CSARDEEFGEQFF.

To note about this clonotype: The germline gene is not matched at one end of the junction; a read error may be the cause. This chain joins TRBV7-2 and TRBJ2-1; a weak D match, TRBD1 (5 bases). The V gene's germline CDR1 is SGHTA and CDR2 FQGNSA. CDR3 size: 14 residues. CDR3 sequence: CASNLTWGGGEQFF. The CDR3 region has the DNA TGTGCCAGCAACTTAACGTGGGGCGGTGGTGAGCAGTTCTTC.

The chain has TRBV7-6 and TRBJ2-1; TRBD2 is a possible D gene (5 bases). The V end was cut by 3 bases, the J end by 0 bases, with 15 bases between. The CDR3 consists of 17 residues. CDR1 and CDR2 (germline): SGHVS, FNYEAQ. The CDR3 DNA follows: TGTGCCAGCAGCTTGGAACCCGCGGGTAGCTCCTACAATGAGCAGTTCTTC. Translated, it gives CASSLEPAGSSYNEQFF. Full variable domain (outside the CDR3, taken from reference TRBV7-6 and TRBJ2-1): GAGVSQSPRYKVTKRGQDVALRCDPISGHVSLYWYRQALGQGPEFLTYFNYEAQQDKSGLPNDRFSAERPEGSISTLTIQRTEQRDSAMYRCASSLEPAGSSYNEQFFGPGTRLTVL.

The gene calls are TRBV5-6 and TRBJ1-5; possible D gene TRBD1, 6 bases. The ends were cut back, 1 base at V and 6 bases at J, with 23 bases in the middle. The CDR3 extends over 18 amino acids. CDR1 and CDR2 (germline): SGHDT, YYEEEE. The DNA for the CDR3 is TGTGCCAGCAGCTTGTACCTCGGTGAACAGGGCGGGACTCAGCCCCAGCATTTT. Its translation: CASSLYLGEQGGTQPQHF.

This clonotype was observed a few times. This chain connects TRBV2 to TRBJ1-5; possibly TRBD1 for D (5 bases). The CDR3 length is 14 residues. Trimming cost V 8 bases and J 2 bases, with 13 bases left between them. Germline values: CDR1 SNHLY, CDR2 FYNNEI. CDR3 sequence (DNA): TGTGCCAGCCACGACGGGGGGGGCAATCAGCCCCAGCATTTT. It codes for CASHDGGGNQPQHF. The variable domain in full, completed from reference TRBV2 and TRBJ1-5, reads EPEVTQTPSHQVTQMGQEVILRCVPISNHLYFYWYRQILGQKVEFLVSFYNNEISEKSEIFDDQFSVERPDGSNFTLKIRSTKLEDSAMYFCASHDGGGNQPQHFGDGTRLSIL.

This clonotype was seen a handful of times. The chain is built from TRBV7-2 and TRBJ1-5, with D perhaps TRBD1 (5 bases). The CDR3 has 14 residues. V was trimmed by 3 bases and J by 7 bases, leaving 13 bases between them. In germline, CDR1 is SGHTA, CDR2 FQGNSA. The CDR3 DNA sequence: TGTGCCAGCAGCTTGATAGGGGAGGGACAGCCCCAGCATTTT. This sequence encodes CASSLIGEGQPQHF. The whole variable domain, remainder taken from reference TRBV7-2 and TRBJ1-5, is GAGVSQSPSNKVTEKGKDVELRCDPISGHTALYWYRQSLGQGLEFLIYFQGNSAPDKSGLPSDRFSAERTGGSVSTLTIQRTQQEDSAVYLCASSLIGEGQPQHFGDGTRLSIL.

This chain links TRBV7-2 with TRBJ2-7; 7 nucleotides match TRBD2. Trimming at V came to 5 bases and at J to 3 bases, leaving 7 bases not matched to a gene. Germline values: CDR1 SGHTA, CDR2 FQGNSA. The CDR3 totals 14 residues. The CDR3 DNA sequence: TGTGCCAGCAGCCGTAGGGGAGGGAGCTACGAGCAGTACTTC. Translating it yields CASSRRGGSYEQYF. Together with reference TRBV7-2 and TRBJ2-7, the CDR3 gives the full variable domain: GAGVSQSPSNKVTEKGKDVELRCDPISGHTALYWYRQSLGQGLEFLIYFQGNSAPDKSGLPSDRFSAERTGGSVSTLTIQRTQQEDSAVYLCASSRRGGSYEQYFGPGTRLTVT.

In its sample, this clonotype was seen a few times. This chain joins TRBV7-2 and TRBJ2-5; D remains unclear. Germline lookup yields CDR1 SGHTA and CDR2 FQGNSA. V was shortened by 5 bases and J by 0 bases, with 13 bases between the two germline ends. The CDR3 extends over 15 amino acids. The CDR3 DNA reads as TGTGCCAGCAGCCCCCGGGCCCGCGACCAAGAGACCCAGTACTTC. This gives the protein CASSPRARDQETQYF.

The table lists this clonotype with a count of one. The chain joins TRBV20-1 to TRBJ2-1; 8 positions agree with TRBD2. Germline V gene data show CDR1 as DFQATT and CDR2 as SNEGSKA (reference sequence). The CDR3 sequence is 16 residues long. V was clipped by 3 bases and J by 6 bases; unmatched bases: 13. Written as DNA, the CDR3 is TGCAGTGCTAGCCTAGGGGGACTAGGCGAACGCAATGAGCAGTTCTTC. Its protein product is CSASLGGLGERNEQFF.

This clonotype was recorded only once. The CDR3 loop reads CASSPGAGLEETQYF. CDR3 coding DNA: TGTGCCAGCAGTCCGGGGGCAGGGCTGGAAGAGACCCAGTACTTC. The chain carries TRBV28 and TRBJ2-5; either TRBD1 or TRBD2 may fit D (6 bases each). CDR1 and CDR2 (germline): MDHEN, SYDVKM. The CDR3 length is 15 residues. Deletions cut 5 bases from V and 3 bases from J, with 16 bases between.

This clonotype is a singleton in its sample. This chain joins TRBV10-3 and TRBJ2-5; 7 bases map to TRBD2. The CDR3 totals 16 residues. Germline V gene lookup returns CDR1 ENHRY and CDR2 SYGVKD. The trim removed 2 bases at V and 3 bases at J, leaving 9 bases unmatched. CDR3 in DNA: TGTGCCATCAGTGAGGCGACCGGGAGGAAGAAAGAGACCCAGTACTTC. This sequence encodes CAISEATGRKKETQYF.

This clonotype was counted between two and nine times. The chain uses TRBV20-1 and TRBJ2-3, with 7 nucleotides matching TRBD2. Germline CDR1 DFQATT, CDR2 SNEGSKA (reference sequence). Losses at the gene ends were 8 bases for V and 2 bases for J; bases not matched to a gene: 7. The CDR3 totals 13 residues. CDR3 bases: TGCAGTCCCCGGGGGAGGGTCACAGATACGCAGTATTTT. It translates to CSPRGRVTDTQYF.

This chain joins TRBV28 and TRBJ1-1; D remains unclear. The CDR3 has 17 residues. The ends were cut back, 5 bases at V and 1 base at J, with 20 bases in the middle. Germline V lookup: CDR1 MDHEN, CDR2 SYDVKM. The CDR3 DNA reads TGTGCCAGCAGTCCCCTAGAATCCTGGCCCGGGAACACTGAAGCTTTCTTT. As protein: CASSPLESWPGNTEAFF.

This clonotype was picked up a small number of times. This chain connects TRBV6-1 to TRBJ2-4; TRBD1 agrees at 9 bases. The V segment lost 6 bases and the J segment 6 bases; nucleotides outside the gene matches: 6. The length of the CDR3 is 14 residues. Germline loops: CDR1 MNHNS, CDR2 SASEGT. DNA for the CDR3: TGTGCCAGCAGGAGGGACAGGGTCTCAAACATTCAGTACTTC. It yields the protein CASRRDRVSNIQYF.